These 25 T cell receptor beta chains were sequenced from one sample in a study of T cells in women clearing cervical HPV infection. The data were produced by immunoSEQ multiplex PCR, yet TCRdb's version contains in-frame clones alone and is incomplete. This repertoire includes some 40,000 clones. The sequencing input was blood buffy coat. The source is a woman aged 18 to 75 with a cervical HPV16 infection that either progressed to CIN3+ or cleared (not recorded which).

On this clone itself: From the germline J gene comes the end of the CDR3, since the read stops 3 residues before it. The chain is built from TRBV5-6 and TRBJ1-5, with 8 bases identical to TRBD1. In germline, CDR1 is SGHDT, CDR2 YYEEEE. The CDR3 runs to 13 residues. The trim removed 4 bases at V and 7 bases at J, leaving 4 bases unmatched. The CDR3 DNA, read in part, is TGTGCCAGCAGCCCAGGGGGCAGGCAGCCC. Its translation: CASSPGGRQP. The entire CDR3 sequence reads CASSPGGRQPQHF.

The CDR3 loop is CASSMGLFLSGNTIYF. The part of the CDR3 DNA that was read is TGTGCCAGTAGTATGGGACTGTTCCTCTCTGGAAACACC. V and J are TRBV19 and TRBJ1-3; TRBD1 might be the D (5 bases). The CDR3 goes on 3 residues after the read ends, and that part is filled in from the germline J gene. This CDR3 contains 16 residues. CDR1 LNHDA and CDR2 SQIVND come from the germline V gene (reference sequence). With 3 bases removed from V and 0 bases from J, the gap between germline ends came to 12 bases.

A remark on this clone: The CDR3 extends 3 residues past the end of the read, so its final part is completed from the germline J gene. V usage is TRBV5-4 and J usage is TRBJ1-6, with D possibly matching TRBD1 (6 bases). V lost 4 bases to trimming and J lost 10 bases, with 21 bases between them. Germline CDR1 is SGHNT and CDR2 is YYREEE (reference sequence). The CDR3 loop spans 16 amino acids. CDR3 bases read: TGTGCCAGCAGCGGAGGACAGCTTGGGCTAGACTCACCC. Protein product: CASSGGQLGLDSP. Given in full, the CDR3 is CASSGGQLGLDSPLHF. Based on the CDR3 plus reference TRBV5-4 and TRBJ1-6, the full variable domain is ETGVTQSPTHLIKTRGQQVTLRCSSQSGHNTVSWYQQALGQGPQFIFQYYREEENGRGNFPPRFSGLQFPNYSSELNVNALELDDSALYLCASSGGQLGLDSPLHFGNGTRLTVT.

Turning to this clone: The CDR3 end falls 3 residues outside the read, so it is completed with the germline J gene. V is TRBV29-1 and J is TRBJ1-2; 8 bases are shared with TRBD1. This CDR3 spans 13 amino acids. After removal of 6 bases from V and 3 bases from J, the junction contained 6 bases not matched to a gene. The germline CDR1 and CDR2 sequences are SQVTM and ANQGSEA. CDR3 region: CSVRTTGDYGYTF. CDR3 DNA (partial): TGCAGCGTACGAACGACAGGGGACTATGGC.

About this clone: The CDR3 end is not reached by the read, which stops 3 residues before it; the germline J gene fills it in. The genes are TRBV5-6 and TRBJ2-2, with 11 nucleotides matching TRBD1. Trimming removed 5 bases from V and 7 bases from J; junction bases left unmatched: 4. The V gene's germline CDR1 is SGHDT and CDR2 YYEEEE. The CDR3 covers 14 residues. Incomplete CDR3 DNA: TGTGCCAGCAGTTTCGGGACAGGGGGCGGGGAG. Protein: CASSFGTGGGE. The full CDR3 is CASSFGTGGGELFF.

CDR3 bases read: TGCAGCATTAAGTTGCAGGGAGGGAACTATGGT. Protein product: CSIKLQGGNYG. The full CDR3 sequence reads CSIKLQGGNYGQYF. This chain links TRBV29-1 with TRBJ2-4; 7 positions match TRBD2. The read comes to an end 3 residues before the CDR3 does, leaving the germline J gene to fill in the end. Per germline, CDR1 SQVTM and CDR2 ANQGSEA. This CDR3 comprises 14 residues.

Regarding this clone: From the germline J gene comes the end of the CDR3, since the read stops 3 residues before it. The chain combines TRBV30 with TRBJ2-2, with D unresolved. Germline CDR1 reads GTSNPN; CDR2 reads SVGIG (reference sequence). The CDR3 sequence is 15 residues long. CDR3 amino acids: CASSDGFATNEKLFF. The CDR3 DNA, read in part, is TGTGCCTCCTCCGACGGATTTGCAACTAATGAAAAG. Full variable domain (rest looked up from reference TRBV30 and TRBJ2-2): SQTIHQWPATLVQPVGSPLSLECTVEGTSNPNLYWYRQAAGRGLQLLFYSVGIGQISSEVPQNLSASRPQDRQFILSSKKLLLSDSGFYLCASSDGFATNEKLFFGEGSRLTVL.

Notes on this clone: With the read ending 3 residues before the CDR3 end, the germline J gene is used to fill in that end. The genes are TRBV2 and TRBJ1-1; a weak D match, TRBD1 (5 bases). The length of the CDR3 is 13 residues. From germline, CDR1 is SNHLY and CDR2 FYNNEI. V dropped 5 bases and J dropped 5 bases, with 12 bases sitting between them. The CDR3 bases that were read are TGTGCCAGCAGTCTCGGGGGGGGTACTGAA. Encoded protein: CASSLGGGTE. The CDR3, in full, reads CASSLGGGTEAFF.

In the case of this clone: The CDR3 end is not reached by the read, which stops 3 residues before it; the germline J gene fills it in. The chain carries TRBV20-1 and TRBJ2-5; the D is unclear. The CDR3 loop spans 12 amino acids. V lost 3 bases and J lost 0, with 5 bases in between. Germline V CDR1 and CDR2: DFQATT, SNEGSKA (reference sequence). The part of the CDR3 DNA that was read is TGCAGTGCTAGCCTAAACCAAGAGACC. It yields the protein CSASLNQET. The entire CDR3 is CSASLNQETQYF.

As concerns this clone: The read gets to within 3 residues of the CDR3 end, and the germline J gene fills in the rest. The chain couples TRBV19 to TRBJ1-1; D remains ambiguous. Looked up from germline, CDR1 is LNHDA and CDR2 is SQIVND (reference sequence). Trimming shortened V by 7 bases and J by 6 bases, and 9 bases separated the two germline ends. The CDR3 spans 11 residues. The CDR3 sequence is CASNNRAEAFF. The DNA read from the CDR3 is TGTGCCAGTAACAACAGAGCTGAA.

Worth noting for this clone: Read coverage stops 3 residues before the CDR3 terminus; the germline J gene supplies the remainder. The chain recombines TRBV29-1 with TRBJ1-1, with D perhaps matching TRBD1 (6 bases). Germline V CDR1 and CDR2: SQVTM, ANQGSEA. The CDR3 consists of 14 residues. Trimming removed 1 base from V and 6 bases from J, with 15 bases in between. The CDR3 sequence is CSVEGGPSDAEAFF. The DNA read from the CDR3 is TGCAGCGTTGAAGGGGGGCCCTCTGACGCTGAA.

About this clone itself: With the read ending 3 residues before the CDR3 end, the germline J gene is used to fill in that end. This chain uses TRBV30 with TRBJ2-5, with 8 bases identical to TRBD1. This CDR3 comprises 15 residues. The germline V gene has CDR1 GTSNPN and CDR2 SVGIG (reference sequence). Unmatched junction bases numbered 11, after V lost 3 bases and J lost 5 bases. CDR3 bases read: TGTGCCTGGAGCGAAGGGACAGGACAATGGGAGACC. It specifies CAWSEGTGQWET. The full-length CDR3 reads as CAWSEGTGQWETQYF.

CDR3 protein: CASSLTRAGPHEQYF. The sequenced CDR3 bases are TGTGCCAGCAGCTTAACCCGGGCAGGGCCCCACGAG. The chain recombines TRBV7-8 with TRBJ2-7; weak D call: TRBD1 (5 bases). The read falls 3 residues short of the CDR3 end, and the missing part is taken from the germline J gene. The CDR3 runs to 15 residues. The V end was cut by 2 bases, the J end by 5 bases, with 16 bases between. CDR1 SGHVS and CDR2 FQNEAQ come from the germline V gene. The whole variable domain, filled in from reference TRBV7-8 and TRBJ2-7, reads GAGVSQSPRYKVAKRGQDVALRCDPISGHVSLFWYQQALGQGPEFLTYFQNEAQLDKSGLPSDRFFAERPEGSVSTLKIQRTQQEDSAVYLCASSLTRAGPHEQYFGPGTRLTVT.

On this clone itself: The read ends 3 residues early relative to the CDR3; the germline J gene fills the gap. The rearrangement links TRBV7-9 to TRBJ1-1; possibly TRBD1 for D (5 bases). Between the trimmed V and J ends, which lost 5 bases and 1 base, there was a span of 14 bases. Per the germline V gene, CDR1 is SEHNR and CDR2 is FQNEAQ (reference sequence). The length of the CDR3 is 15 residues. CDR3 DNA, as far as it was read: TGTGCCAGCAGCCCATTCGGGGGATCGAACACTGAA. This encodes CASSPFGGSNTE. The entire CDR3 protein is CASSPFGGSNTEAFF.

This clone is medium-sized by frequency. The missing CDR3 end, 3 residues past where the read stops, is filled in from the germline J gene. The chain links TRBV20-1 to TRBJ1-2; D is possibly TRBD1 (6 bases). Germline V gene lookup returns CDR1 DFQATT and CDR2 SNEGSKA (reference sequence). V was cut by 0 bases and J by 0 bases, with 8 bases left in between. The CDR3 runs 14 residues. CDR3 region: CSARDGGTNYGYTF. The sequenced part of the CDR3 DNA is TGCAGTGCTAGAGATGGGGGCACTAACTATGGC.

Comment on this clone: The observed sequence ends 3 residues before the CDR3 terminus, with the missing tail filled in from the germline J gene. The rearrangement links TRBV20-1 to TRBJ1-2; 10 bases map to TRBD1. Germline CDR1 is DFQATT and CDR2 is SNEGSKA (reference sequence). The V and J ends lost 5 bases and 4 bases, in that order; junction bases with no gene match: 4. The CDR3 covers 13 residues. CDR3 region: CSAAGQGSYGYTF. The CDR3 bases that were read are TGCAGTGCTGCGGGACAGGGGAGCTATGGC.

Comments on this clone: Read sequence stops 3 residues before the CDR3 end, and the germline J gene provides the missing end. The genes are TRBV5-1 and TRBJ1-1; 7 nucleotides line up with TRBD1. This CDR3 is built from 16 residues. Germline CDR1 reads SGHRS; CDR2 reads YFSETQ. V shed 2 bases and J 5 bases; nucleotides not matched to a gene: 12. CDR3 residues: CASSFPALRGPTEAFF. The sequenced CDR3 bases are TGCGCCAGCAGCTTCCCCGCATTGAGGGGGCCAACTGAA.

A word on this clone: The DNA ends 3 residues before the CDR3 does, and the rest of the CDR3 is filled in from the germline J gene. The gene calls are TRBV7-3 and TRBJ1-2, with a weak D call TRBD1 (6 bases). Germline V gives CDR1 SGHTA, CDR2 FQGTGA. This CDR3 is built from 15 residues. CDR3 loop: CASSASGGLTDTYTF. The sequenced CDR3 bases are TGTGCCAGCAGCGCTAGCGGGGGGCTCACAGATACC.

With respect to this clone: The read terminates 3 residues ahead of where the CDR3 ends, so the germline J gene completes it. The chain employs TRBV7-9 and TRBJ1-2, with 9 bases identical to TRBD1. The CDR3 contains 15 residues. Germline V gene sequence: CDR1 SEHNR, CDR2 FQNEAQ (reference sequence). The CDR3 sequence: CASSSVGQGAWGYTF. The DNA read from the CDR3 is TGTGCCAGCAGCTCCGTGGGACAGGGCGCATGGGGC.

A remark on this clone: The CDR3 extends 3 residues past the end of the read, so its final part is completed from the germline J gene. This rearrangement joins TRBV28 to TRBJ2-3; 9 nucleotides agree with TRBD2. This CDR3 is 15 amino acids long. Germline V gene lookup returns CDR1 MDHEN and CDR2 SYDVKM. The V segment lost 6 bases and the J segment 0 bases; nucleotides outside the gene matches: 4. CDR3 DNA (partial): TGTGCCAGCAGATCTAGCGGGGCTAGCACAGATACG. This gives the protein CASRSSGASTDT. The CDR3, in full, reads CASRSSGASTDTQYF.

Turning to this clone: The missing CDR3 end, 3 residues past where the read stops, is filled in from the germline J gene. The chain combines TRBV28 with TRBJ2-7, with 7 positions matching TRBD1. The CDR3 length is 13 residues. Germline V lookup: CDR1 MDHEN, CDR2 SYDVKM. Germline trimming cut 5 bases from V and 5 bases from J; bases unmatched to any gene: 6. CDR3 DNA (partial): TGTGCCAGCAGTACCCGACAGGGCCACGAG. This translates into CASSTRQGHE. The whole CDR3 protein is CASSTRQGHEQYF.

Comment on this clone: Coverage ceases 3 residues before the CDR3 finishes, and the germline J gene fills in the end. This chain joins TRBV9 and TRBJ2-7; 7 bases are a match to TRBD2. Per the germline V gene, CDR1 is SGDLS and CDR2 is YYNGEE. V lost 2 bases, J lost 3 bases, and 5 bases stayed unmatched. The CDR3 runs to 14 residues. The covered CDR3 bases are TGTGCCAGCAGCGTGTCTAGCGGCATCTACGAG. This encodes CASSVSSGIYE. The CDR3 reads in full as CASSVSSGIYEQYF.

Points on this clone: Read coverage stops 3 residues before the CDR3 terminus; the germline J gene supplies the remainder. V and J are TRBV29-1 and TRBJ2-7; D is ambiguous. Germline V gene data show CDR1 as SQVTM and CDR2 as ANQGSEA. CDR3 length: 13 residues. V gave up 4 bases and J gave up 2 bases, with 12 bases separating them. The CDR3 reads CSVVGRLTYEQYF. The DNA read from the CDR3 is TGCAGCGTTGTGGGCCGTCTGACCTACGAG.

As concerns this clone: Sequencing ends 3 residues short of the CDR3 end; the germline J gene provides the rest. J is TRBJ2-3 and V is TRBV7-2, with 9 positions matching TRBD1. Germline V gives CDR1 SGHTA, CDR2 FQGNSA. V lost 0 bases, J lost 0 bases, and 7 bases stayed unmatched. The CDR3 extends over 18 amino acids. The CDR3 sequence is CASSLATGGPTSTDTQYF. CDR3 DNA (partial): TGTGCCAGCAGCTTAGCTACAGGGGGCCCTACCAGCACAGATACG.

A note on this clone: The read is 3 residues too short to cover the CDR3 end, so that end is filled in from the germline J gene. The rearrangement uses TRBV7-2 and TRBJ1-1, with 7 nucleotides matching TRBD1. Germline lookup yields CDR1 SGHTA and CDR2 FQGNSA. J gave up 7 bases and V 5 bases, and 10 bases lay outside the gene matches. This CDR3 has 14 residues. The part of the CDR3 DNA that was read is TGTGCCAGCAGCCGATCCGGGACAGCTATTGAA. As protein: CASSRSGTAIE. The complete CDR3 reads CASSRSGTAIEAFF.